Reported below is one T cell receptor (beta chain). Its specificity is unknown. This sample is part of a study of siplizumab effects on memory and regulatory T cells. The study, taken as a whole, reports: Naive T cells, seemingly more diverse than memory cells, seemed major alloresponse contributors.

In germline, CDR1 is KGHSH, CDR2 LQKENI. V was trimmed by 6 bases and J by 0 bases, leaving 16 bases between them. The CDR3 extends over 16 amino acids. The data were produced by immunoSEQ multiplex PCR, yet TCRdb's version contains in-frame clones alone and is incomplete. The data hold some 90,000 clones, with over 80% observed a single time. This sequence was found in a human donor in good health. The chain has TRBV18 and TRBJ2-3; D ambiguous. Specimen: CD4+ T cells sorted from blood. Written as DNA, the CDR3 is TGTGCCAGCTCCCGTGATGGAGAAGCGAGCACAGATACGCAGTATTTT. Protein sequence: CASSRDGEASTDTQYF.